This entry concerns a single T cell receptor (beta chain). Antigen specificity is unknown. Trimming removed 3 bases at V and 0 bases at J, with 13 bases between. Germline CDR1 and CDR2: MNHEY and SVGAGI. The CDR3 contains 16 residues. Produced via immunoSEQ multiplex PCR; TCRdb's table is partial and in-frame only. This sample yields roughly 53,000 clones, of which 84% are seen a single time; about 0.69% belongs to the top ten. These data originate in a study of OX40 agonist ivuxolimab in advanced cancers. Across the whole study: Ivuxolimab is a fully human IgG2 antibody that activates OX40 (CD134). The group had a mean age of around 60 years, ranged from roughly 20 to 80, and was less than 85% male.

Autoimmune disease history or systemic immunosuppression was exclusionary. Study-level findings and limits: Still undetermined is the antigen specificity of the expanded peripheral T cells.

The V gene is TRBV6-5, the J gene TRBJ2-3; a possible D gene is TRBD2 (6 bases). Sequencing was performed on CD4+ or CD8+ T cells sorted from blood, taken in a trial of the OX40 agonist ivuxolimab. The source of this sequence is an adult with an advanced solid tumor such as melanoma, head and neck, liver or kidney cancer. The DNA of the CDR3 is TGTGCCAGCAGTTATTGGTCCGGGAGTAGCACAGATACGCAGTATTTT. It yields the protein CASSYWSGSSTDTQYF.